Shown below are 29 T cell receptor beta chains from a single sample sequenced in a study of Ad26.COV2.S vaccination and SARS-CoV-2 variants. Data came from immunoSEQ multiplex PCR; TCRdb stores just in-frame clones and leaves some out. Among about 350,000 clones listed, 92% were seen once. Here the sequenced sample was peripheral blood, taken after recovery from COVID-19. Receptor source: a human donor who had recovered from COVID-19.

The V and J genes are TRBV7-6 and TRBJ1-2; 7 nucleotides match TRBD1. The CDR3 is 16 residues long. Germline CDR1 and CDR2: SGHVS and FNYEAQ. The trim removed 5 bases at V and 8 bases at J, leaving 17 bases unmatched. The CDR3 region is CASSPRPGQVGEGYTF. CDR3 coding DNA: TGTGCCAGCAGCCCCCGTCCCGGACAGGTTGGAGAGGGCTACACCTTC.

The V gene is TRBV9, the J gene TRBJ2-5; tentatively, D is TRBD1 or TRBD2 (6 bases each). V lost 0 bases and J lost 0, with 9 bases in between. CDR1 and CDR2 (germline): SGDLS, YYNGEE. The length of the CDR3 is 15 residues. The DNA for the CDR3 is TGTGCCAGCAGCGTAGAGGGGGGAAACCAAGAGACCCAGTACTTC. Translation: CASSVEGGNQETQYF.

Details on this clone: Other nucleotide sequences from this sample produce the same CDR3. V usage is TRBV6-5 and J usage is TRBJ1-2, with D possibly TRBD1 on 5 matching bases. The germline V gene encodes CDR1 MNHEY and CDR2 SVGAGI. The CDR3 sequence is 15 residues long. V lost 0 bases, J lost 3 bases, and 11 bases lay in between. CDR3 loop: CASSYSRGGDYGYTF. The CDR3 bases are TGTGCCAGCAGTTACTCGAGGGGTGGGGACTATGGCTACACCTTC.

In DNA form, the CDR3 reads TGTGCCAGCAGCCTTCGGGGTAGCAATCAGCCCCAGCATTTT. Encoded protein: CASSLRGSNQPQHF. V gene TRBV5-4 combines with J gene TRBJ1-5, with unresolved D. The CDR3 runs 14 residues. Per the germline V gene, CDR1 is SGHNT and CDR2 is YYREEE (reference sequence). The V gene lost 4 bases and the J gene lost 0 bases, with 8 bases spanning the gap.

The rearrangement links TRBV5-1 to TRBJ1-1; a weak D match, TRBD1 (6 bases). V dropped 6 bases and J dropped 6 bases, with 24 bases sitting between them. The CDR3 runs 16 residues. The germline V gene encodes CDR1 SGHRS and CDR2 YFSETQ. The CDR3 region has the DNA TGCGCCAGCAACACAGGGTCGGTAACCTCAGGGGCTGAAGCTTTCTTT. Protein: CASNTGSVTSGAEAFF.

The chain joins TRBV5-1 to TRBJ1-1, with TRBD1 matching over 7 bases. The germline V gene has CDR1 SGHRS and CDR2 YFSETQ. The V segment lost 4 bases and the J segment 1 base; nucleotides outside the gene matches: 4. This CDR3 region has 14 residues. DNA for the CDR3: TGCGCCAGCAGCGCCGGGACAGCGAACACTGAAGCTTTCTTT. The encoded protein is CASSAGTANTEAFF.

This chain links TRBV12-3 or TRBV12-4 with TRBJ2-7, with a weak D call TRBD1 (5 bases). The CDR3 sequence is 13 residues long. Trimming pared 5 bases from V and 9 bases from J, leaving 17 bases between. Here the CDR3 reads CASSKQDVRGQYF. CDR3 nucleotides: TGTGCCAGCAGTAAACAGGACGTCCGAGGGCAGTACTTC.

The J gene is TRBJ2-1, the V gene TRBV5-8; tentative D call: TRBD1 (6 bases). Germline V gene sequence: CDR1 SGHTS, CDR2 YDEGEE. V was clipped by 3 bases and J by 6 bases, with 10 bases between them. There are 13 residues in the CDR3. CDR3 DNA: TGTGCCAGCAGCTCCCGGGACATCAATGAGCAGTTCTTC. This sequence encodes CASSSRDINEQFF.

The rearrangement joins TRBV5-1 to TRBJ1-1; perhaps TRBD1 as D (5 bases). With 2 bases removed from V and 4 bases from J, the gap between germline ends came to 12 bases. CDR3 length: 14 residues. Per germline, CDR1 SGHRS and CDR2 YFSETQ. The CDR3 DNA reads TGCGCCAGCAGCTTTCAAGGGGCCTCCACTGAAGCTTTCTTT. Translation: CASSFQGASTEAFF. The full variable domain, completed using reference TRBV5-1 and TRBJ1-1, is KAGVTQTPRYLIKTRGQQVTLSCSPISGHRSVSWYQQTPGQGLQFLFEYFSETQRNKGNFPGRFSGRQFSNSRSEMNVSTLELGDSALYLCASSFQGASTEAFFGQGTRLTVV.

DNA for the CDR3: TGTGCCAGCAGCTTACACAGGTTAAATGAGCAGTTCTTC. Residues: CASSLHRLNEQFF. The chain recombines TRBV11-1 with TRBJ2-1; D perhaps matches TRBD1 (5 bases). The V end lost 2 bases, the J end lost 7 bases, and 9 bases lay between the germline ends. Per germline, CDR1 SGHAT and CDR2 FQDESV (reference sequence). The length of the CDR3 is 13 residues.

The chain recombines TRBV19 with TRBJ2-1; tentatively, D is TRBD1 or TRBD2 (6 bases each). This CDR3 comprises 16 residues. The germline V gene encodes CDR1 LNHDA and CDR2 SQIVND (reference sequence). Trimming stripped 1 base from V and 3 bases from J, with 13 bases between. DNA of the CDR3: TGTGCCAGTAGTATAGTTCGACAGGAGGGCTACAATGAGCAGTTCTTC. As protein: CASSIVRQEGYNEQFF.

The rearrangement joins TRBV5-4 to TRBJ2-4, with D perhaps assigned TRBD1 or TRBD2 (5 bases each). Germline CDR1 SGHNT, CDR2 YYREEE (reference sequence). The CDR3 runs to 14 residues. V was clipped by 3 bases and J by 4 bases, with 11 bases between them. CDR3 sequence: CASSSWGWKNIQYF. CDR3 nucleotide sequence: TGTGCCAGCAGCTCGTGGGGGTGGAAAAACATTCAGTACTTC.

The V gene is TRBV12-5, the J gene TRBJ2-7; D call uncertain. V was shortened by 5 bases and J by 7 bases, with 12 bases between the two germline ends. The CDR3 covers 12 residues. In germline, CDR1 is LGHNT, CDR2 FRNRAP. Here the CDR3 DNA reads TGTGCTAGTGGTCCAAAGGGATGGGAGCAGTACTTC. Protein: CASGPKGWEQYF.

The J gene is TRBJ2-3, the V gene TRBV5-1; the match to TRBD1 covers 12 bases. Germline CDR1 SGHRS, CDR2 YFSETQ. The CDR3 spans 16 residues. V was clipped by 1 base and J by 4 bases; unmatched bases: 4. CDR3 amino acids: CASSLWGTGGADTQYF. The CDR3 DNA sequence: TGCGCCAGCAGCTTGTGGGGGACAGGGGGCGCAGATACGCAGTATTTT.

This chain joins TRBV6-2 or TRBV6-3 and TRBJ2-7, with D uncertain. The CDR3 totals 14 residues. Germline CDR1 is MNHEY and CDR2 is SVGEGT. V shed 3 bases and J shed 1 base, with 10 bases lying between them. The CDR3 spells CASSYAGRSYEQYF. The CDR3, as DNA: TGTGCCAGCAGTTATGCTGGAAGGTCCTACGAGCAGTACTTC.

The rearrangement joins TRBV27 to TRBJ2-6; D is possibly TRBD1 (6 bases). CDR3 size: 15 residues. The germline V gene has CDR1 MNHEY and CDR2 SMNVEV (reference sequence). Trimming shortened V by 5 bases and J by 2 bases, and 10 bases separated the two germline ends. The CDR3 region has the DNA TGTGCCAGCAGTCCCAGGGGCCCTGGGGCCAACGTCCTGACTTTC. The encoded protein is CASSPRGPGANVLTF.

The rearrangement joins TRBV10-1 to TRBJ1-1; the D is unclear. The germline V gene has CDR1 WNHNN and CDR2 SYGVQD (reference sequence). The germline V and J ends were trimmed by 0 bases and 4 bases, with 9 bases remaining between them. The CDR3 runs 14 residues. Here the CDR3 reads CASSESAGVTEAFF. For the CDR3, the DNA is TGCGCCAGCAGTGAGTCGGCGGGAGTCACTGAAGCTTTCTTT.

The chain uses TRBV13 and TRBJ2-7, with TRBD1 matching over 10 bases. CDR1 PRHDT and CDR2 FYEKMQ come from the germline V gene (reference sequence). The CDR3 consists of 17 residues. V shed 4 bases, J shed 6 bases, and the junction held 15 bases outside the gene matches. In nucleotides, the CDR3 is TGTGCCAGCAGCTACCAAAATGCGGGACAGGGGTTATCCGAGCAGTACTTC. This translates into CASSYQNAGQGLSEQYF.

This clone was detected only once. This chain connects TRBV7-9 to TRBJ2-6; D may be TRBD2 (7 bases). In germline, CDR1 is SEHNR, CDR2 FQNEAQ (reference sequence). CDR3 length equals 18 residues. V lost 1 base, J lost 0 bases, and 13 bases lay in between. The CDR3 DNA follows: TGTGCCAGCAGCTTAGGAGGGGGGGGCGCCTCTGGGGCCAACGTCCTGACTTTC. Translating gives CASSLGGGGASGANVLTF.

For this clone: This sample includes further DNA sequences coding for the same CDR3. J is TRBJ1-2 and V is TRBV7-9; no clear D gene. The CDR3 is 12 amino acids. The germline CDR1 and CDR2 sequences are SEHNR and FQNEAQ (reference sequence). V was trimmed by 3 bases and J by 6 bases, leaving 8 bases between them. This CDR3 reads CASSLGGNGYTF. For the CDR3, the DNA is TGTGCCAGCAGCTTGGGAGGGAATGGCTACACCTTC. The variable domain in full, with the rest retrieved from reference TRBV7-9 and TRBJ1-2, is DTGVSQNPRHKITKRGQNVTFRCDPISEHNRLYWYRQTLGQGPEFLTYFQNEAQLEKSRLLSDRFSAERPKGSFSTLEIQRTEQGDSAMYLCASSLGGNGYTFGSGTRLTVV.

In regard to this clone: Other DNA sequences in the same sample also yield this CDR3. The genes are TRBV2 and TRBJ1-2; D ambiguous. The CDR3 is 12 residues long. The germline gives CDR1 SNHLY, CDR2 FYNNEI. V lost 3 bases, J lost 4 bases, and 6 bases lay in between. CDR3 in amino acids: CASSEVGYGYTF. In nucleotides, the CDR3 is TGTGCCAGCAGTGAGGTTGGCTATGGCTACACCTTC.

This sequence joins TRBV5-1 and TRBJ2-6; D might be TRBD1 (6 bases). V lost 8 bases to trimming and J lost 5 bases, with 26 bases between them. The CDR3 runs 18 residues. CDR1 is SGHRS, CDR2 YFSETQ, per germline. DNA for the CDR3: TGCGCCAGTCAACAGGGTGGTAGTGTCCGGTTTCGGGCCAACGTCCTGACTTTC. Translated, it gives CASQQGGSVRFRANVLTF.

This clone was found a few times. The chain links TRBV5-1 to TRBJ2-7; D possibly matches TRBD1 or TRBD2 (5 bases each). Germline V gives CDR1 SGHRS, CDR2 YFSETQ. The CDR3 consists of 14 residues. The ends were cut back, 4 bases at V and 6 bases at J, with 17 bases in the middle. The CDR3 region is CASSPGTPRAEQYF. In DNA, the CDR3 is TGCGCCAGCAGCCCCGGGACGCCTCGGGCCGAGCAGTACTTC.

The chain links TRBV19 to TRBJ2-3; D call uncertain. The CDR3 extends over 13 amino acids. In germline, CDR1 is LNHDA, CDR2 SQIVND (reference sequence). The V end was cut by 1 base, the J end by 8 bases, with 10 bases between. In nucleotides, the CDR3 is TGTGCCAGTAGTATAGCCACGATGGGTACGCAGTATTTT. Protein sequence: CASSIATMGTQYF.

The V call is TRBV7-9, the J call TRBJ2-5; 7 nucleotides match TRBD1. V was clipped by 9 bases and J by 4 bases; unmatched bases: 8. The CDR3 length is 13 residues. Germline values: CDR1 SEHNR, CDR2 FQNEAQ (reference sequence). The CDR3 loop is CARGPAGGETQYF. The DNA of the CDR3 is TGTGCCAGGGGCCCCGCAGGGGGAGAGACCCAGTACTTC.

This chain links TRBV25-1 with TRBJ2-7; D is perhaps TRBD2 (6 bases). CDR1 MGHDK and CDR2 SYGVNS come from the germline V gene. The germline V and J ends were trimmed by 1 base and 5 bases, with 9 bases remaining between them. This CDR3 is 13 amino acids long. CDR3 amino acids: CASSEWWGDEQYF. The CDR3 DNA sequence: TGTGCCAGCAGTGAATGGTGGGGGGACGAGCAGTACTTC.

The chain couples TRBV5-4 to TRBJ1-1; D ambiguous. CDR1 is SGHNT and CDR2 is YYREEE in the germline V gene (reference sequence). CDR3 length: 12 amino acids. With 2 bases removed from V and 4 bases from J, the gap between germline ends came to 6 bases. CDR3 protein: CASSFLATEAFF. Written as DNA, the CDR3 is TGTGCCAGCAGCTTTTTAGCCACTGAAGCTTTCTTT.

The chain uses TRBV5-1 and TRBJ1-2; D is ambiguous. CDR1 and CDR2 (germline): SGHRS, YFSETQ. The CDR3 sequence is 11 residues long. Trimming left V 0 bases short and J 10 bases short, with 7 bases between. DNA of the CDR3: TGCGCCAGCAGCTTGGAAGGGCCCTACACCTTC. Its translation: CASSLEGPYTF.

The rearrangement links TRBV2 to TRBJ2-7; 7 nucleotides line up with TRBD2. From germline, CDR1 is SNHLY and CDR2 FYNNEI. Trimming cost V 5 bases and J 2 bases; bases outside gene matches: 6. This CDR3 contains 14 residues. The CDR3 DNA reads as TGTGCCAGCAGTCGGGGGGACTTCCCCTACGAGCAGTACTTC. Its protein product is CASSRGDFPYEQYF.